This T cell receptor (beta chain) was sequenced for a study of T cells in Graves' hyperthyroidism and ophthalmopathy. RNA transcripts provided the source from which TCR beta CDR3 regions were amplified. HTBI primers were employed in a first-round RT-PCR of the TCR CDR3. Each CDR3 protein gets one entry after TCRdb re-called the multiplex PCR reads with MiXCR. The sample holds 530,000 or so distinct CDR3 sequences, 15% to 20% seen once. This clonotype was detected many times. This CDR3 is built from 21 residues. Germline CDR1 reads MDHEN; CDR2 reads SYDVKM. J lost 5 bases, V lost 2 bases, and 24 bases had no gene match.

The TCR was taken from a woman younger than 35 with Graves' ophthalmopathy. The chain couples TRBV28 to TRBJ1-2; 9 bases are a match to TRBD1. The sequencing input was blood. The CDR3 coding sequence is TGTGCCAGCAGTTTAGGGGGTACTTGGTTGCACAGGGGGCAACTGGGATATGGCTACACCTTC. This codes for CASSLGGTWLHRGQLGYGYTF.